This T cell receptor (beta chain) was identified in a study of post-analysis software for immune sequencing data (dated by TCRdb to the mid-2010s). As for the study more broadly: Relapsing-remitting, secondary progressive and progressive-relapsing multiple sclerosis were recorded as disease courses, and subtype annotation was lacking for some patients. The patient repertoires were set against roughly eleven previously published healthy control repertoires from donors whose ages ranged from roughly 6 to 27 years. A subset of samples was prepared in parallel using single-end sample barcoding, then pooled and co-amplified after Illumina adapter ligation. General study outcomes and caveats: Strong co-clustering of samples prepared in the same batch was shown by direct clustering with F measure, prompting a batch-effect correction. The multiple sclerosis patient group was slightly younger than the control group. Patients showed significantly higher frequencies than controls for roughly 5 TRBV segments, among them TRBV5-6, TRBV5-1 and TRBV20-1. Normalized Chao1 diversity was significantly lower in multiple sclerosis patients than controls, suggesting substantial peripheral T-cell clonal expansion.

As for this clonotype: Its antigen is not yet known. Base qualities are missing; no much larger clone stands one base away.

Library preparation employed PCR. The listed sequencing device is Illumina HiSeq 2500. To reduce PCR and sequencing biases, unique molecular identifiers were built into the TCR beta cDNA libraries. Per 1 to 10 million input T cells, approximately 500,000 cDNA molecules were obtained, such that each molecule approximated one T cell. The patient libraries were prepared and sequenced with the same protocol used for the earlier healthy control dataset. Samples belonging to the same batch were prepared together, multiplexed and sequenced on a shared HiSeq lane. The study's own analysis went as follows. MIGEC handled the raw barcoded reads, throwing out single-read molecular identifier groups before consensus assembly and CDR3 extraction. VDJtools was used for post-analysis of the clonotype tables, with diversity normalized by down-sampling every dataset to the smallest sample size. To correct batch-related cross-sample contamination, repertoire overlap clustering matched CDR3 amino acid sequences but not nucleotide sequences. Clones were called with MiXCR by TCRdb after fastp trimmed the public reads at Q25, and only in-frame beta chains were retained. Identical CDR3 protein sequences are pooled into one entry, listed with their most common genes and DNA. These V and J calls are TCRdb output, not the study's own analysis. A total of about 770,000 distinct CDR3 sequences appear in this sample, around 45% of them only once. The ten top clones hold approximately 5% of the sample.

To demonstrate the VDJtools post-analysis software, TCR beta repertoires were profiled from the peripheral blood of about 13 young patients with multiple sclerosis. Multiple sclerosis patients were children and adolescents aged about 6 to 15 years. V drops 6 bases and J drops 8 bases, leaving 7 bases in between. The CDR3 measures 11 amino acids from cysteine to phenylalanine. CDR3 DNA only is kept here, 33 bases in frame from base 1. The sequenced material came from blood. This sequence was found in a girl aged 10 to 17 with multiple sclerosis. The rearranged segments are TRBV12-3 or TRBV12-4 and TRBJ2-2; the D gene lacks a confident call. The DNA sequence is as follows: TGTGCCAGCAGCACAAGTGGGGAGCTGTTTTTT. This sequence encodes CASSTSGELFF.